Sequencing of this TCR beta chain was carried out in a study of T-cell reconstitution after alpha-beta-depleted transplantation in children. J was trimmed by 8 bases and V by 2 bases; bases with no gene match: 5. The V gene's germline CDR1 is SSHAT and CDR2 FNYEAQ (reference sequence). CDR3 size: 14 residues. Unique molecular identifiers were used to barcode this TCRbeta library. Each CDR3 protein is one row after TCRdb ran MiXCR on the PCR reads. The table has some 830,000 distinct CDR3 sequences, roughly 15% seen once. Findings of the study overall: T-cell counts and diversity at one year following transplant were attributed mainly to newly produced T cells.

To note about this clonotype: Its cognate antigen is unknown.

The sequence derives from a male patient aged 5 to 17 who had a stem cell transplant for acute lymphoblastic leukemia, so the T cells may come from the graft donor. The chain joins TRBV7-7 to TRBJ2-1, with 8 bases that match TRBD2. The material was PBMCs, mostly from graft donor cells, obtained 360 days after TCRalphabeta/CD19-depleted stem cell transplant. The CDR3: CASSLSLGRDEQFF. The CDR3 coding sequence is TGTGCCAGCAGCTTATCGCTCGGGAGGGATGAGCAGTTCTTC.